The 18 T cell receptor beta chains in this list originate from one sample, sequenced in a study of T cells in tumors and immune-related adverse events. Generated by immunoSEQ multiplex PCR, the TCRdb table keeps only in-frame clones and is missing some. The table shows about 11,000 clones, with about 90% occurring only once. This sample comprised lymph node tissue, obtained from a patient treated with anti-PD-1 therapy. The receptors come from a female donor with metastatic renal cell carcinoma.

V and J are TRBV30 and TRBJ1-2, with D possibly matching TRBD1 (5 bases). Trimming removed 1 base at V and 5 bases at J, with 17 bases between. Germline V gives CDR1 GTSNPN, CDR2 SVGIG (reference sequence). This CDR3 spans 15 amino acids. The CDR3 nucleotides are TGTGCCTGGAGTGGCCTGACACGGACATGGTATGGCTACACCTTC. As protein: CAWSGLTRTWYGYTF.

The chain joins TRBV19 to TRBJ1-1; 7 bases are a match to TRBD1. From germline, CDR1 is LNHDA and CDR2 SQIVND (reference sequence). The CDR3 covers 15 residues. The V and J ends lost 5 bases and 4 bases, in that order; junction bases with no gene match: 10. CDR3 in DNA: TGTGCCAGTAGTTTTCAGGGGGGTGTAGGCACTGAAGCTTTCTTT. Translating it yields CASSFQGGVGTEAFF.

The chain carries TRBV27 and TRBJ1-5, with TRBD1 identical over 7 bases. The CDR3 runs 14 residues. Germline assignment: CDR1 MNHEY and CDR2 SMNVEV (reference sequence). V lost 5 bases to trimming and J lost 2 bases; unmatched junction nucleotides: 3. This CDR3 is CASSNQGGNQPQHF. The CDR3 DNA is TGTGCCAGCAGTAATCAGGGGGGCAATCAGCCCCAGCATTTT.

The chain is built from TRBV13 and TRBJ2-5; 9 bases map to TRBD1. Germline V gene lookup returns CDR1 PRHDT and CDR2 FYEKMQ (reference sequence). After removal of 2 bases from V and 4 bases from J, the junction contained 5 bases not matched to a gene. The CDR3 runs to 15 residues. CDR3 protein: CASSLRHRGLETQYF. DNA for the CDR3: TGTGCCAGCAGCTTACGCCACAGGGGGCTAGAGACCCAGTACTTC.

On this clone itself: The same CDR3 also results from other DNA sequences found in this sample. The rearrangement joins TRBV28 to TRBJ1-1; maybe TRBD1 (5 bases). Per germline, CDR1 MDHEN and CDR2 SYDVKM. Between the trimmed V and J ends, which lost 5 bases and 5 bases, there was a span of 18 bases. The CDR3 sequence is 15 residues long. The CDR3, as DNA: TGTGCCAGCAGTGAGGGTGGGCAGGGTAGTACTGAAGCTTTCTTT. This translates into CASSEGGQGSTEAFF.

CDR3 coding DNA: TGTGCCAGCAGTGAAGCACCCCTAGGAACTAACACTGAAGCTTTCTTT. This codes for CASSEAPLGTNTEAFF. The chain employs TRBV2 and TRBJ1-1; D gene uncertain. V dropped 0 bases and J dropped 2 bases, with 13 bases sitting between them. Per germline, CDR1 SNHLY and CDR2 FYNNEI. There are 16 residues in the CDR3.

The chain carries TRBV7-6 and TRBJ1-5; unclear D gene. The ends were cut back, 3 bases at V and 0 bases at J, with 9 bases in the middle. CDR3 size: 15 residues. Germline V lookup: CDR1 SGHVS, CDR2 FNYEAQ. CDR3 region: CASSLAVDSNQPQHF. CDR3 sequence (DNA): TGTGCCAGCAGCTTGGCAGTAGATAGCAATCAGCCCCAGCATTTT.

The chain uses TRBV5-1 and TRBJ1-1, with unresolved D. Germline-derived CDR1 and CDR2 are SGHRS and YFSETQ. The CDR3 runs to 15 residues. The V end was cut by 0 bases, the J end by 0 bases, with 9 bases between. CDR3 sequence: CASSLGQLLNTEAFF. In DNA form, the CDR3 reads TGCGCCAGCAGCTTGGGGCAGTTACTGAACACTGAAGCTTTCTTT.

The chain carries TRBV2 and TRBJ1-4; TRBD1 matches at 7 bases. Germline CDR1 SNHLY, CDR2 FYNNEI. V was pared by 4 bases and J by 3 bases, with 8 bases of the junction left unmatched. The length of the CDR3 is 16 residues. The CDR3 coding sequence is TGTGCCAGCAGTGCCATGACAGGGCGAGCTAATGAAAAACTGTTTTTT. Protein sequence: CASSAMTGRANEKLFF.

The chain links TRBV28 to TRBJ2-7; maybe TRBD2 (6 bases). The CDR3 covers 14 residues. CDR1 and CDR2 from the germline V gene are MDHEN and SYDVKM. Trimming left V 3 bases short and J 4 bases short, with 13 bases between. CDR3 bases: TGTGCCAGCAGTTTCAGTACTAGCTTGTACGAGCAGTACTTC. It codes for CASSFSTSLYEQYF.

The CDR3, as DNA: TGCGCCAGCAGCATACAGGGGTCCGGGGAGCTGTTTTTT. Its translation is CASSIQGSGELFF. V gene TRBV5-1 combines with J gene TRBJ2-2; TRBD1 aligns across 7 bases. This CDR3 has 13 residues. Germline V lookup: CDR1 SGHRS, CDR2 YFSETQ. Trimming removed 4 bases from V and 6 bases from J; junction bases left unmatched: 3.

V and J are TRBV19 and TRBJ1-5; no firm D call. The V end lost 7 bases, the J end lost 6 bases, and 10 bases lay between the germline ends. The CDR3 covers 12 residues. Germline V lookup: CDR1 LNHDA, CDR2 SQIVND (reference sequence). This chain's CDR3 is CASTVRGQPQHF. The DNA of the CDR3 is TGTGCCAGTACCGTTAGAGGTCAGCCCCAGCATTTT.

The rearrangement links TRBV7-6 to TRBJ2-7; the match to TRBD2 covers 10 bases. The germline CDR1 and CDR2 sequences are SGHVS and FNYEAQ. This CDR3 has 14 amino acids. V shed 7 bases and J 6 bases; nucleotides not matched to a gene: 9. The chain's CDR3 is CASTPEREGGEQYF. In nucleotides, the CDR3 is TGTGCCAGCACGCCGGAGCGGGAGGGAGGCGAGCAGTACTTC.

The rearrangement uses TRBV6-1 and TRBJ1-5; D gene ambiguous. The CDR3 sequence is 13 residues long. Germline-derived CDR1 and CDR2 are MNHNS and SASEGT. V was clipped by 3 bases and J by 7 bases, with 10 bases between them. For the CDR3, the DNA is TGTGCCAGCAGTGAGTGGGAGAGACAGCCCCAGCATTTT. It codes for CASSEWERQPQHF.

In the case of this clone: This sample includes further DNA sequences coding for the same CDR3. The genes are TRBV10-3 and TRBJ1-5, with TRBD1 identical over 10 bases. The junction had 1 base not matched to a gene; V was cut back by 8 bases and J by 0 bases. Germline V gene sequence: CDR1 ENHRY, CDR2 SYGVKD. The CDR3 length is 14 residues. CDR3 loop: CAIGTGDSNQPQHF. The CDR3 DNA reads TGTGCCATCGGGACAGGGGATAGCAATCAGCCCCAGCATTTT.

The chain uses TRBV28 and TRBJ2-7, with 10 bases that match TRBD2. Germline V gives CDR1 MDHEN, CDR2 SYDVKM. CDR3 size: 14 residues. After removal of 5 bases from V and 4 bases from J, the junction contained 5 bases not matched to a gene. CDR3 sequence: CASSAFSGRYEQYF. CDR3 nucleotide sequence: TGTGCCAGCAGTGCATTTAGCGGGAGGTACGAGCAGTACTTC.

This sequence joins TRBV7-2 and TRBJ2-1; 7 bases fit TRBD1. Looked up from germline, CDR1 is SGHTA and CDR2 is FQGNSA. The V segment lost 2 bases and the J segment 6 bases; nucleotides outside the gene matches: 10. The CDR3 length is 16 residues. CDR3 residues: CASSLSLGQVRNEQFF. CDR3 nucleotide sequence: TGTGCCAGCAGCTTAAGCCTCGGACAGGTTCGCAATGAGCAGTTCTTC. Combining the CDR3 with reference TRBV7-2 and TRBJ2-1 gives the whole variable domain GAGVSQSPSNKVTEKGKDVELRCDPISGHTALYWYRQSLGQGLEFLIYFQGNSAPDKSGLPSDRFSAERTGGSVSTLTIQRTQQEDSAVYLCASSLSLGQVRNEQFFGPGTRLTVL.

The genes are TRBV5-1 and TRBJ1-2, with D unresolved. The CDR3 covers 15 residues. The V and J ends lost 4 bases and 5 bases respectively, with 18 bases between them. Germline CDR1 SGHRS, CDR2 YFSETQ. The CDR3 sequence is CASSLPRAGDYGYTF. For the CDR3, the DNA is TGCGCCAGCAGCCTTCCACGGGCAGGCGATTATGGCTACACCTTC.